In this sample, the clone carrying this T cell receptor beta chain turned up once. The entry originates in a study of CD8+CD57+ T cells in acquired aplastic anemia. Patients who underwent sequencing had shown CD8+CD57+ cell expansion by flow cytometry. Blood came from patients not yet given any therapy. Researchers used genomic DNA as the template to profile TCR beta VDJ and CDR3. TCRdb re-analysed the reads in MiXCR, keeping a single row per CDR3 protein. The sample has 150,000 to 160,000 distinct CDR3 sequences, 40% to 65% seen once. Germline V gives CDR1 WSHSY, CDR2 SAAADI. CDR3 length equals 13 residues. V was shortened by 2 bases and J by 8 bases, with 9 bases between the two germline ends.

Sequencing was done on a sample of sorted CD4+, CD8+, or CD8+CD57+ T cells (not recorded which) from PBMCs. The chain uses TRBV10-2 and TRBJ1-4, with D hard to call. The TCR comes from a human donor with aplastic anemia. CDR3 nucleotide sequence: TGCGCCAGCAGTGAGCGGGGTAAGGAAAAACTGTTTTTT. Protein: CASSERGKEKLFF.